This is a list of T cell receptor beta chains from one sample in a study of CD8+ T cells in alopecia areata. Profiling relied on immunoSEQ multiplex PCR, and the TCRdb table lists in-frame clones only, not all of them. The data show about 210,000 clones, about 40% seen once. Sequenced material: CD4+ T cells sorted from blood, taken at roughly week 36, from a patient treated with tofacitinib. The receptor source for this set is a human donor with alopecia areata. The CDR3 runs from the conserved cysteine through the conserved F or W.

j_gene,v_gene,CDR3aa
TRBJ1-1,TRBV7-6,CASSSPRDIKTFF
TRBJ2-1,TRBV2,CASSDAGTSIPTYNEQFF
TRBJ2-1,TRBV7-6,CASSSQGSDNEQFF
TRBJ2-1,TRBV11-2,CASSPGLAGLSSDEQFF
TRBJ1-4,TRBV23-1,CASSQSNPSLDEKLFF
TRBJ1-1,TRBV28,CASIKGREPEAFF
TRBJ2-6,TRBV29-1,CSVDVTGMAGANVLTF
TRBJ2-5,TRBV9,CASSPGLAGWVETQYF
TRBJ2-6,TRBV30,CAWSVGGSGANVLTF
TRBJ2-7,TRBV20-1,CSAISGYEQYF
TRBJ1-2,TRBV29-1,CSVQTDRVQGYTF
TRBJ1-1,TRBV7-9,CASSRQGLTEAFF
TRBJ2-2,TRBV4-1,CASSQATRVGFTNTGELFF
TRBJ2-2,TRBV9,CASSVGLARNTGELFF
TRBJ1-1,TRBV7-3,CASSLMLSGRTEAFF
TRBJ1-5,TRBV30,CAWSPTGTGNQPQHF
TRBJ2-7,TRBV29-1,CSVADSYEQYF
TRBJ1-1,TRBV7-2,CASSPGRHTEAFF
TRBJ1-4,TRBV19,CASSQGRGNEKLFF
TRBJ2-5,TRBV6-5,CASTRGLAGPETQYF
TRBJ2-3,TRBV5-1,CASSNLTGLATDTQYF
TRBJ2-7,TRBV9,CASSVEESGRNEQYF
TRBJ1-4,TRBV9,CASSVTWDSQVSGLFF
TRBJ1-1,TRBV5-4,CASCAQLGGNTEAFF
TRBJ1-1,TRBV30,CAWYDSRTEAFF
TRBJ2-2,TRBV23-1,CASSQSNAGEGTGELFF